What follows are 30 T cell receptor beta chains derived from one specimen sequenced in a study of CD8 T cells in ankylosing spondylitis. Points from the study as a whole: Within ankylosing spondylitis blood, a TCR beta motif made up of several highly homologous variants appeared to be characteristic.

Their specific antigens are unknown. TCRdb recomputed calls from the 5' RACE reads with MiXCR, one row per CDR3 protein. The table has 750,000 to 850,000 distinct CDR3 sequences, 10% to 15% seen once. The sequenced sample consisted of blood, either unsorted or a sorted T cell fraction (not recorded which). Source of these receptors: a male donor with ankylosing spondylitis.

This clonotype came up many times. CDR3 in DNA: TGCGCCAGCAGCTCGGATGGGGTGAACACTGAAGCTTTCTTT. It encodes CASSSDGVNTEAFF. The rearrangement links TRBV5-1 to TRBJ1-1, with D unresolved. V lost 3 bases, J lost 0 bases, and 9 bases lay in between. The CDR3 has 14 amino acids. Germline V CDR1 and CDR2: SGHRS, YFSETQ.

This clonotype was detected a few times. The V and J genes are TRBV6-2 or TRBV6-3 and TRBJ2-7; the match to TRBD1 covers 12 bases. The J segment lost 5 bases and the V segment lost 8 bases, leaving 7 bases of the junction unmatched. This CDR3 spans 14 amino acids. Germline V CDR1 and CDR2: MNHEY, SVGEGT. The CDR3 DNA is TGTGCCAGCCTCGGGACAGGGGGCGCCGACGAGCAGTACTTC. Amino acid sequence: CASLGTGGADEQYF.

This clonotype has just one count. The conserved closing phenylalanine or tryptophan is absent in this CDR3, likely reflecting a read error. The rearrangement uses TRBV6-1 and TRBJ2-4, with 9 nucleotides matching TRBD2. The germline CDR1 and CDR2 sequences are MNHNS and SASEGT. The CDR3 consists of 14 residues. With V trimmed by 4 bases and J by 5 bases, 3 bases remained unmatched. DNA of the CDR3: TGTGCCAGCAGTGCCCGACTAGCGGAAAACATTCAGTACCTC. Protein: CASSARLAENIQYL.

In its sample, this clonotype was seen a few times. The chain uses TRBV20-1 and TRBJ2-7, with D possibly TRBD2 on 7 matching bases. Germline loops: CDR1 DFQATT, CDR2 SNEGSKA (reference sequence). This CDR3 is 13 amino acids long. V lost 2 bases and J 9 bases, leaving 17 bases between the germline ends. The DNA of the CDR3 is TGCAGTGCTAGAACCCCGACGAGGGGGGGGCAGTACTTC. It codes for CSARTPTRGGQYF.

V is TRBV30 and J is TRBJ1-2, with D possibly TRBD1 on 5 matching bases. The CDR3 contains 13 residues. V gave up 5 bases and J gave up 4 bases, with 14 bases separating them. Germline V gene sequence: CDR1 GTSNPN, CDR2 SVGIG (reference sequence). The CDR3 sequence is CAWALGPGYGYTF. In nucleotides, the CDR3 is TGTGCCTGGGCGTTGGGACCGGGCTATGGCTACACCTTC. Based on the CDR3 plus reference TRBV30 and TRBJ1-2, the full variable domain is SQTIHQWPATLVQPVGSPLSLECTVEGTSNPNLYWYRQAAGRGLQLLFYSVGIGQISSEVPQNLSASRPQDRQFILSSKKLLLSDSGFYLCAWALGPGYGYTFGSGTRLTVV.

This clonotype was picked up a small number of times. J is TRBJ2-3 and V is TRBV6-1, with D perhaps being TRBD1 or TRBD2 (5 bases each). Germline V lookup: CDR1 MNHNS, CDR2 SASEGT. CDR3 length equals 15 residues. Between the trimmed V and J ends, which lost 7 bases and 0 bases, there was a span of 14 bases. CDR3 residues: CASNGDGFSTDTQYF. The DNA of the CDR3 is TGTGCCAGCAACGGGGACGGGTTTAGCACAGATACGCAGTATTTT.

This clonotype was observed at least ten times. The rearrangement links TRBV7-8 to TRBJ1-1; the D is unclear. Germline V gene data show CDR1 as SGHVS and CDR2 as FQNEAQ. The CDR3 has 12 residues. Trimming pared 6 bases from V and 5 bases from J, leaving 10 bases between. CDR3 protein: CASSLRETEAFF. In nucleotides, the CDR3 is TGTGCCAGCAGTTTACGGGAAACTGAAGCTTTCTTT.

A few counts support this clonotype. The rearrangement joins TRBV7-3 to TRBJ2-4; TRBD1 might be the D (6 bases). V lost 3 bases and J lost 0, with 27 bases in between. The CDR3 is 21 residues long. Germline V gene data show CDR1 as SGHTA and CDR2 as FQGTGA. This CDR3 is CASSLTQGTRIPVIAKNIQYF. The CDR3 bases are TGTGCCAGCAGCTTGACCCAGGGGACCCGAATTCCCGTTATAGCCAAAAACATTCAGTACTTC.

The V and J genes are TRBV7-2 and TRBJ1-3; 7 bases are a match to TRBD1. Germline V lookup: CDR1 SGHTA, CDR2 FQGNSA. The V gene end was trimmed by 6 bases and the J gene end by 3 bases; junction bases not matched to a gene: 11. The CDR3 is 16 amino acids. The CDR3 region has the DNA TGTGCCAGCAGGGAACCGGGACAGTTAATTGGAAACACCATATATTTT. Translation gives CASREPGQLIGNTIYF.

This clonotype was counted ten times or more. The chain joins TRBV20-1 to TRBJ2-1; 7 bases agree with TRBD2. Germline values: CDR1 DFQATT, CDR2 SNEGSKA (reference sequence). Unmatched junction bases numbered 11, after V lost 2 bases and J lost 4 bases. This CDR3 region has 16 residues. The CDR3 nucleotides are TGCAGTGCTAGACGAGGGACTACCCGGGGGTACAATGAGCAGTTCTTC. Amino acids: CSARRGTTRGYNEQFF.

This clonotype was seen a few times. The chain is built from TRBV20-1 and TRBJ1-6, with no clear D. Per the germline V gene, CDR1 is DFQATT and CDR2 is SNEGSKA (reference sequence). The CDR3 sequence is 16 residues long. V lost 6 bases and J lost 2, with 17 bases in between. CDR3 residues: CSAFSLSLPYNSPLHF. The CDR3 region has the DNA TGCAGTGCCTTTAGCCTTTCTCTCCCCTATAATTCACCCCTCCACTTT.

The chain carries TRBV7-6 and TRBJ2-5, with 9 bases aligning to TRBD1. J gave up 5 bases and V 1 base, and 5 bases lay outside the gene matches. The CDR3 has 15 residues. Germline CDR1 SGHVS, CDR2 FNYEAQ. The CDR3 protein is CASSLEQGAWETQYF. The CDR3 DNA follows: TGTGCCAGCAGCTTAGAACAGGGGGCGTGGGAGACCCAGTACTTC. Together with reference TRBV7-6 and TRBJ2-5, the CDR3 gives the full variable domain: GAGVSQSPRYKVTKRGQDVALRCDPISGHVSLYWYRQALGQGPEFLTYFNYEAQQDKSGLPNDRFSAERPEGSISTLTIQRTEQRDSAMYRCASSLEQGAWETQYFGPGTRLLVL.

The rearrangement uses TRBV12-3 or TRBV12-4 and TRBJ2-1; no definite D call. The CDR3 is 14 amino acids. V dropped 3 bases and J dropped 4 bases, with 10 bases sitting between them. The CDR3 nucleotides are TGTGCCAGCAGTTTTCGAGAACTGTACAATGAGCAGTTCTTC. It encodes CASSFRELYNEQFF.

This clonotype was seen a handful of times. The rearrangement joins TRBV27 to TRBJ1-4; tentative D call: TRBD1 (5 bases). The CDR3 totals 17 residues. Germline CDR1 is MNHEY and CDR2 is SMNVEV (reference sequence). V lost 0 bases and J 0 bases, leaving 11 bases between the germline ends. The CDR3 DNA reads as TGTGCCAGCAGTTTATCAGGACAATCTGCAACTAATGAAAAACTGTTTTTT. Translation: CASSLSGQSATNEKLFF.

The chain combines TRBV12-3 or TRBV12-4 with TRBJ1-4; 7 nucleotides agree with TRBD1. V dropped 5 bases and J dropped 10; count of bases not matched to a gene: 13. The CDR3 has 15 amino acids. The CDR3 spells CASSQSGGTIGKLFF. In DNA, the CDR3 is TGTGCCAGCAGTCAATCAGGGGGGACGATTGGAAAACTGTTTTTT.

The chain is built from TRBV20-1 and TRBJ1-6; D remains unclear. The germline CDR1 and CDR2 sequences are DFQATT and SNEGSKA (reference sequence). Trimming left V 3 bases short and J 4 bases short, with 7 bases between. The CDR3 spans 13 residues. The CDR3 protein is CSASGLYNSPLHF. The CDR3 DNA follows: TGCAGTGCTAGCGGGCTTTATAATTCACCCCTCCACTTT.

Only a few counts were recorded for this clonotype. J is TRBJ2-7 and V is TRBV7-8; D is possibly TRBD2 (6 bases). Looked up from germline, CDR1 is SGHVS and CDR2 is FQNEAQ. This CDR3 has 17 residues. The ends were cut back, 7 bases at V and 1 base at J, with 23 bases in the middle. The CDR3 region is CASTLMGGVGTSYEQYF. The CDR3 bases are TGTGCCAGCACCCTTATGGGGGGAGTCGGTACGTCCTACGAGCAGTACTTC.

The chain recombines TRBV28 with TRBJ2-7, with D perhaps matching TRBD1 or TRBD2 (5 bases each). The germline gives CDR1 MDHEN, CDR2 SYDVKM. V lost 0 bases to trimming and J lost 7 bases, with 10 bases between them. The CDR3 sequence is 13 residues long. The CDR3 sequence: CASSLWGTGEQYF. Here the CDR3 DNA reads TGTGCCAGCAGTTTATGGGGGACCGGAGAGCAGTACTTC.

The chain is built from TRBV20-1 and TRBJ1-6; D is perhaps TRBD1 (6 bases). Germline assignment: CDR1 DFQATT and CDR2 SNEGSKA (reference sequence). This CDR3 is 16 amino acids long. Trimming took 0 bases from V and 0 from J, leaving 9 bases between them. CDR3 amino acids: CSARDPRGSYNSPLHF. The CDR3 nucleotides read TGCAGTGCTAGAGACCCCAGGGGCTCCTATAATTCACCCCTCCACTTT.

The table lists this clonotype with a few counts. The chain combines TRBV18 with TRBJ1-6; no definite D call. Germline CDR1 KGHSH, CDR2 LQKENI. CDR3 length equals 14 residues. The V end lost 6 bases, the J end lost 6 bases, and 12 bases lay between the germline ends. The CDR3: CASSPVAGNSPLHF. In DNA form, the CDR3 reads TGTGCCAGCTCCCCAGTGGCGGGTAATTCACCCCTCCACTTT. The full variable domain, completed using reference TRBV18 and TRBJ1-6, is NAGVMQNPRHLVRRRGQEARLRCSPMKGHSHVYWYRQLPEEGLKFMVYLQKENIIDESGMPKERFSAEFPKEGPSILRIQQVVRGDSAAYFCASSPVAGNSPLHFGNGTRLTVT.

The genes are TRBV5-1 and TRBJ2-1, with 7 bases aligning to TRBD1. Germline V gives CDR1 SGHRS, CDR2 YFSETQ. The CDR3 is 15 residues long. V dropped 0 bases and J dropped 4; count of bases not matched to a gene: 4. In nucleotides, the CDR3 is TGCGCCAGCAGCTTGGTGGGACAGCTATACAATGAGCAGTTCTTC. Translation gives CASSLVGQLYNEQFF.

This chain uses TRBV12-3 or TRBV12-4 with TRBJ1-5; the match to TRBD1 covers 11 bases. The length of the CDR3 is 14 residues. Germline trimming cut 10 bases from V and 9 bases from J; bases unmatched to any gene: 11. CDR3 bases: TGTGCCATCAGGGCCGGGACAGGGGGTCCGCCCCAGCATTTT. Its protein is CAIRAGTGGPPQHF.

V gene TRBV6-1 combines with J gene TRBJ2-5; the match to TRBD2 covers 8 bases. CDR1 and CDR2 from the germline V gene are MNHNS and SASEGT. J gave up 5 bases and V 5 bases, and 16 bases lay outside the gene matches. The length of the CDR3 is 17 residues. The CDR3 loop is CASSRDRGGSGRETQYF. As DNA, the CDR3 is TGTGCCAGCAGTCGAGACCGGGGGGGCTCCGGCAGGGAGACCCAGTACTTC.

The V call is TRBV28, the J call TRBJ2-5; possibly TRBD1 for D (6 bases). CDR3 length equals 12 residues. Trimming shortened V by 6 bases and J by 5 bases, and 10 bases separated the two germline ends. The germline V gene encodes CDR1 MDHEN and CDR2 SYDVKM. The CDR3 DNA follows: TGTGCCAGCAGACAGGGCACGGAGACCCAGTACTTC. It is translated as CASRQGTETQYF.

CDR3 amino acids: CASSQTGNSYEQYF. The CDR3 coding sequence is TGTGCCAGCAGCCAGACAGGGAACTCCTACGAGCAGTACTTC. V and J are TRBV7-2 and TRBJ2-7; TRBD1 aligns across 7 bases. The germline V gene encodes CDR1 SGHTA and CDR2 FQGNSA. This CDR3 spans 14 amino acids. V was pared by 5 bases and J by 0 bases, with 4 bases of the junction left unmatched.

The CDR3 DNA reads as TGTGCCAGCAGCTTAAGGCTAGCGGGAGCCCCTGGGGATGAGCAGTTCTTC. Its protein product is CASSLRLAGAPGDEQFF. The chain is built from TRBV11-2 and TRBJ2-1, with TRBD2 matching 10 bases. J was trimmed by 8 bases and V by 2 bases; bases with no gene match: 12. The CDR3 is 17 amino acids. Germline CDR1 and CDR2: SGHAT and FQNNGV.

This chain links TRBV7-2 with TRBJ2-5; tentatively, D is TRBD1 or TRBD2 (5 bases each). The CDR3 contains 15 residues. Looked up from germline, CDR1 is SGHTA and CDR2 is FQGNSA. V was pared by 0 bases and J by 5 bases, with 13 bases between. CDR3 sequence reads: CASSLAWGLLETQYF. CDR3 coding DNA: TGTGCCAGCAGCTTAGCCTGGGGGTTATTGGAGACCCAGTACTTC.

This chain uses TRBV2 with TRBJ1-1; tentatively, D is TRBD1 (5 bases). This CDR3 has 13 residues. The ends were cut back, 4 bases at V and 3 bases at J, with 9 bases in the middle. Per germline, CDR1 SNHLY and CDR2 FYNNEI. The CDR3 DNA is TGTGCCAGCAGTGTAGGGGTGTACACTGAAGCTTTCTTT. Protein sequence: CASSVGVYTEAFF.

This clonotype has more than one count but fewer than ten. The chain joins TRBV6-1 to TRBJ1-2; 7 nucleotides match TRBD1. Germline trimming cut 1 base from V and 6 bases from J; bases unmatched to any gene: 2. The CDR3 has 13 residues. CDR1 and CDR2 from the germline V gene are MNHNS and SASEGT. CDR3 region: CASSEGQGNGYTF. The CDR3 DNA follows: TGTGCCAGCAGTGAAGGACAGGGAAATGGCTACACCTTC.

The chain joins TRBV6-5 to TRBJ1-1; D is perhaps TRBD1 (5 bases). There are 13 residues in the CDR3. Germline V gives CDR1 MNHEY, CDR2 SVGAGI. The germline V and J ends were trimmed by 2 bases and 10 bases, with 14 bases remaining between them. In DNA, the CDR3 is TGTGCCAGCAGTTACCAAACCGGGACCAGAGCTTTCTTT. This gives the protein CASSYQTGTRAFF.